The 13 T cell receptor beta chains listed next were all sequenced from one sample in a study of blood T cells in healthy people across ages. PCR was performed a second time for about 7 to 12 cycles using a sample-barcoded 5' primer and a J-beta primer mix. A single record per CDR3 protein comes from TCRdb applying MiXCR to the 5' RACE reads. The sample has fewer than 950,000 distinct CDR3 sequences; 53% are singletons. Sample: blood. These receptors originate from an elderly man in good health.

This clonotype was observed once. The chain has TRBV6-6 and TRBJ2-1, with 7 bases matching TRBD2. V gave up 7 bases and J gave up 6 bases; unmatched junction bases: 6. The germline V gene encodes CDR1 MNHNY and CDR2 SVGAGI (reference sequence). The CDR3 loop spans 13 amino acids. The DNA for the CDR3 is TGTGCCAGCAAGCAACTAGCGAGCAATGAGCAGTTCTTC. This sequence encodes CASKQLASNEQFF.

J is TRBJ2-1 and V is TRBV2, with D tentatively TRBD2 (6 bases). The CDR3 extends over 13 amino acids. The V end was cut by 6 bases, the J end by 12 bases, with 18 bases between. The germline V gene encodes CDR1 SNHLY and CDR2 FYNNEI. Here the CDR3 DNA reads TGTGCCAGCAGCCAAACCGGGGGTCAAGCGCAGTTCTTC. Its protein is CASSQTGGQAQFF. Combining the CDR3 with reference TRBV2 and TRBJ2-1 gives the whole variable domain EPEVTQTPSHQVTQMGQEVILRCVPISNHLYFYWYRQILGQKVEFLVSFYNNEISEKSEIFDDQFSVERPDGSNFTLKIRSTKLEDSAMYFCASSQTGGQAQFFGPGTRLTVL.

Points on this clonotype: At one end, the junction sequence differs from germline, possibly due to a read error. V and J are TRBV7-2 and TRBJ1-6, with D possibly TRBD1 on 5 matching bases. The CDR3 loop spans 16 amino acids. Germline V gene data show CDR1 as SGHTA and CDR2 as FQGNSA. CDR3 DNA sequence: TGTGCCAGCAGCCGACTGCCGGGACCCGGGAATTCGCCCCTCCACTTT. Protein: CASSRLPGPGNSPLHF.

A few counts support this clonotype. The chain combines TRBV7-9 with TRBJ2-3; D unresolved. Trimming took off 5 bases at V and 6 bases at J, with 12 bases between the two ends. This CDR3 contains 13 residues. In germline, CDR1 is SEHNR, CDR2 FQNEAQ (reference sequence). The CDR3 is CASSAAHVDTQYF. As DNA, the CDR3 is TGTGCCAGCAGCGCCGCCCACGTGGATACGCAGTATTTT. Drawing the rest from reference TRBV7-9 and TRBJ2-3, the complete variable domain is DTGVSQNPRHKITKRGQNVTFRCDPISEHNRLYWYRQTLGQGPEFLTYFQNEAQLEKSRLLSDRFSAERPKGSFSTLEIQRTEQGDSAMYLCASSAAHVDTQYFGPGTRLTVL.

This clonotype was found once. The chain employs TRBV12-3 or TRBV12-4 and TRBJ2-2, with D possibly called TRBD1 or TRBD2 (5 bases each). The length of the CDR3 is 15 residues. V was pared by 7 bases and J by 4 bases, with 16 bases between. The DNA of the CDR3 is TGTGCCAGCACCGGGGACCCATCGGGCACCGGGGAGCTGTTTTTT. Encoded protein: CASTGDPSGTGELFF.

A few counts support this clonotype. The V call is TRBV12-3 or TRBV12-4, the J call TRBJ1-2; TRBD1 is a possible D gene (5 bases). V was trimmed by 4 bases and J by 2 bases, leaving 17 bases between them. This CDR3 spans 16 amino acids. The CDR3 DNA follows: TGTGCCAGCAGTTCACGGGTGGACATTCCAAACTATGGCTACACCTTC. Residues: CASSSRVDIPNYGYTF.

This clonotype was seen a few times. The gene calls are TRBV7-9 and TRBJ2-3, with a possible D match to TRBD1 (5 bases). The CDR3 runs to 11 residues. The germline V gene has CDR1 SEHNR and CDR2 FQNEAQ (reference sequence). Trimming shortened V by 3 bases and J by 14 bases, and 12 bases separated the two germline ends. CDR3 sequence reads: CASSFDRYAYF. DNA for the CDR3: TGTGCCAGCAGCTTCGACAGATACGCGTATTTT.

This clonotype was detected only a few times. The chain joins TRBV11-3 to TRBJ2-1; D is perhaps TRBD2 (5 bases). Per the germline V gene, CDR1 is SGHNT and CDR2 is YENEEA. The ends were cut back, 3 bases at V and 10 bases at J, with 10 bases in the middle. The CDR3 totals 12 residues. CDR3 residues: CASSFEGGEQFF. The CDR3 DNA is TGTGCCAGCAGCTTCGAAGGCGGGGAGCAGTTCTTC.

In DNA, the CDR3 is TGCAGTGCTATTAAGGAGACCCAGTACTTC. It is translated as CSAIKETQYF. The chain couples TRBV20-1 to TRBJ2-7; D uncertain. The better agreement between TRBJ2-5 and the DNA end casts doubt on the J call. Germline CDR1 is DFQATT and CDR2 is SNEGSKA (reference sequence). The CDR3 totals 10 residues.

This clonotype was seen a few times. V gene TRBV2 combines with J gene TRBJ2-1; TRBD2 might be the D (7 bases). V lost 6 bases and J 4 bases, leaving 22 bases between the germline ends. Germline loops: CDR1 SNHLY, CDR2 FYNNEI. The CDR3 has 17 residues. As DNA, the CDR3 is TGTGCCAGCAGATCTAGGGGGGGAGTGGTGTCGTACAATGAGCAGTTCTTC. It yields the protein CASRSRGGVVSYNEQFF. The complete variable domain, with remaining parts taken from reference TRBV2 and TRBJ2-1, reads EPEVTQTPSHQVTQMGQEVILRCVPISNHLYFYWYRQILGQKVEFLVSFYNNEISEKSEIFDDQFSVERPDGSNFTLKIRSTKLEDSAMYFCASRSRGGVVSYNEQFFGPGTRLTVL.

The CDR3 sequence: CASSPTRGSSYEQYF. As DNA, the CDR3 is TGTGCCAGCAGCCCCACCCGGGGCAGCTCCTACGAGCAGTACTTC. The chain recombines TRBV2 with TRBJ2-7, with D perhaps assigned TRBD1 or TRBD2 (5 bases each). CDR1 and CDR2 from the germline V gene are SNHLY and FYNNEI. Trimming cost V 6 bases and J 0 bases, with 15 bases left between them. The CDR3 extends over 15 amino acids.

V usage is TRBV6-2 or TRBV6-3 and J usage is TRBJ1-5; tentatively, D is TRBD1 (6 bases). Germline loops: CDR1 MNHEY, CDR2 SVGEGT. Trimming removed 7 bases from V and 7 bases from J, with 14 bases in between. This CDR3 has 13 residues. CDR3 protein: CASTDRSRQPQHF. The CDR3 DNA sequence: TGTGCCAGCACCGACAGGAGTCGACAGCCCCAGCATTTT.

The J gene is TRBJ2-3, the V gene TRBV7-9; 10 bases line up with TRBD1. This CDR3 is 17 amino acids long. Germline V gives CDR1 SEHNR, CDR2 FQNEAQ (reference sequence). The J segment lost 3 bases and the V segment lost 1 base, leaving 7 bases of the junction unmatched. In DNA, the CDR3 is TGTGCCAGCAGCTTAGACCCGGGACAGGGGAAGACAGATACGCAGTATTTT. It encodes CASSLDPGQGKTDTQYF.